This TCR beta chain was sequenced during a study of blood T cell repertoires in COVID-19 (dated by TCRdb to the early 2020s). Concerning the study at large: Samples covering the acute and convalescent phases of COVID-19 were provided by collaborators in the United States, Italy and Spain. The prospective study material was composed of cDNA or gDNA derived from T cells, B-cell-depleted T cells, or PBMCs. Where available, HLA class I and class II types were obtained from metadata supplied by the sample provider rather than from assay-based typing. Sample metadata almost always included a de-identified subject ID, COVID-19 status, age in years and sex. The repertoires were released in a freely available public database meant as a resource for research on the immune response to SARS-CoV-2. Samples were obtained from the ongoing ImmuneRACE study (first 160 participants) and from about 1,300 subjects provided by 6 global collaborators. The dataset comprised deeply sampled blood TCRbeta repertoires from subjects exposed to, actively infected with, or recovered from COVID-19. The paper as a whole reports these results and caveats: The quantity of clinical and demographic metadata differed by source and by participant and was supplied without curation.

TCRbeta CDR3 regions were amplified from genomic DNA using the immunoSEQ Assay, a bias-controlled multiplex PCR. Per the original workflow: Nucleated cell counts per sample were estimated from amplification of reference gene primers within the assay. To quantify the absolute abundance of each unique TCRbeta CDR3 rearrangement, sequence reads were collapsed and filtered. For each sample, productive Simpson clonality was calculated as the square root of Simpson's diversity index over productive rearrangements. Sourced from immuneACCESS, this table was stored by TCRdb with only in-frame sequences that have V and J called. A share of the clones is absent; for the studies checked, an unresolved V gene accounts for under half, and the remainder has no known explanation. Clone size and V and J calls were adopted from that table, with D and trimming inferred from the DNA. The sample contains about 100,000 clones, about 88% of them found a single time. Clones ranked in the top ten supply around 7.2% of the sample.

Each collaborating institution followed its own protocols to collect whole blood in K2EDTA tubes. Collaborator samples were shipped for TCRbeta analysis as frozen whole blood, isolated PBMCs, or DNA extracted from either sample type. About this clone itself: Its binding antigen is unknown. No qualities accompany the bases; no much larger clone lies one base away.

At the junction V is shortened by 5 bases and J by 0 bases; bases outside the gene matches: 6. The CDR3 numbers 17 residues from cysteine through phenylalanine. The only DNA kept is the CDR3, 51 bases in frame from the first base. CDR1 SNHLY and CDR2 FYNNEI are derived from the germline V gene. What was sequenced was peripheral blood. The rearrangement joined TRBV2 to TRBJ1-4; 10 bases in between match TRBD1. This receptor was identified in a man aged 25-45 years in a cohort sampled during active COVID-19. At the DNA level, the sequence is TGTGCCAGCAGTCCAGGGACAGGGGTACCAACTAATGAAAAACTGTTTTTT. Its coded protein is CASSPGTGVPTNEKLFF.